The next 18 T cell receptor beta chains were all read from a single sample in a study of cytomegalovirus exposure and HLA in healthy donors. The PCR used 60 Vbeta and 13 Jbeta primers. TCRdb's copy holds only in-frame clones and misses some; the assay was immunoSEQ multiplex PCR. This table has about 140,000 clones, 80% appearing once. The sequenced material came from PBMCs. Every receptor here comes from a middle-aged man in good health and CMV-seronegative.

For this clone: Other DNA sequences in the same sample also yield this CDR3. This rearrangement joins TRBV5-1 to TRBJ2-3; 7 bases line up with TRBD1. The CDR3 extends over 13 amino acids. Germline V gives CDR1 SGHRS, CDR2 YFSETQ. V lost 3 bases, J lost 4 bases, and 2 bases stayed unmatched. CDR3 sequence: CASSSDRPDTQYF. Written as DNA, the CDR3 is TGCGCCAGCAGCTCGGACAGGCCAGATACGCAGTATTTT.

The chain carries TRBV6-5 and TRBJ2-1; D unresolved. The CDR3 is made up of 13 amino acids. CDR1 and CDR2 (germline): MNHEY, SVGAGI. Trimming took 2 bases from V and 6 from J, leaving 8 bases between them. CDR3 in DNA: TGTGCCAGCAGTTACCAGATTGGCAATGAGCAGTTCTTC. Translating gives CASSYQIGNEQFF.

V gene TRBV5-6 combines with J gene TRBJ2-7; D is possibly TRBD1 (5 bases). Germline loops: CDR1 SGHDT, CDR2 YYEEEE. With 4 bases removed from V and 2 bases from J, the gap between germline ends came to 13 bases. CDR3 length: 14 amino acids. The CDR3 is CASSPLGPAYEQYF. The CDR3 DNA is TGTGCCAGCAGCCCTCTGGGGCCCGCCTACGAGCAGTACTTC. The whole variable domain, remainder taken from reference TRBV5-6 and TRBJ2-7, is DAGVTQSPTHLIKTRGQQVTLRCSPKSGHDTVSWYQQALGQGPQFIFQYYEEEERQRGNFPDRFSGHQFPNYSSELNVNALLLGDSALYLCASSPLGPAYEQYFGPGTRLTVT.

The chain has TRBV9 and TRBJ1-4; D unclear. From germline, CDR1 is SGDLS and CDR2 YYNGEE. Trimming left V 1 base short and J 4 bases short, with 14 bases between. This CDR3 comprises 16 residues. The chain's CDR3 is CASSVRGVPGNEKLFF. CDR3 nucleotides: TGTGCCAGCAGCGTAAGAGGTGTCCCCGGTAATGAAAAACTGTTTTTT.

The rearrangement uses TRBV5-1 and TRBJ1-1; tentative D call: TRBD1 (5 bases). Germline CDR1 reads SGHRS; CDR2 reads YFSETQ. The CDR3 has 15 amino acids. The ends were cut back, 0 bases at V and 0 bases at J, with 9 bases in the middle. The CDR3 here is CASSLVQAMNTEAFF. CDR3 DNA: TGCGCCAGCAGCTTGGTACAGGCCATGAACACTGAAGCTTTCTTT.

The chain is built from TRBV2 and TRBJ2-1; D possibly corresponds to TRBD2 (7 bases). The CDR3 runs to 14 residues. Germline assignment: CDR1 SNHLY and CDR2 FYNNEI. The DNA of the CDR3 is TGTACCTCACAAAGGGGGGGCTCCTACAATGAGCAGTTCTTC. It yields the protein CTSQRGGSYNEQFF. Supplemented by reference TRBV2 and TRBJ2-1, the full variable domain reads EPEVTQTPSHQVTQMGQEVILRCVPISNHLYFYWYRQILGQKVEFLVSFYNNEISEKSEIFDDQFSVERPDGSNFTLKIRSTKLEDSAMYFCTSQRGGSYNEQFFGPGTRLTVL.

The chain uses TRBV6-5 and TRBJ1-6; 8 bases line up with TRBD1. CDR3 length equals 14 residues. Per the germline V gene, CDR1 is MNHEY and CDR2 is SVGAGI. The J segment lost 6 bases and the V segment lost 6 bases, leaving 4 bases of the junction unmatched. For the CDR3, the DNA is TGTGCCAGCAGGGGGACAGGAGGTAATTCACCCCTCCACTTT. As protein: CASRGTGGNSPLHF.

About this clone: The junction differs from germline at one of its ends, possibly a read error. The CDR3 here is CASRFSTGTYEQYF. CDR3 coding DNA: TGCGCCAGCCGCTTTTCCACAGGGACCTACGAGCAGTACTTC. V and J are TRBV5-1 and TRBJ2-7; tentative D call: TRBD1 (6 bases). The CDR3 spans 14 residues. CDR1 and CDR2 from the germline V gene are SGHRS and YFSETQ.

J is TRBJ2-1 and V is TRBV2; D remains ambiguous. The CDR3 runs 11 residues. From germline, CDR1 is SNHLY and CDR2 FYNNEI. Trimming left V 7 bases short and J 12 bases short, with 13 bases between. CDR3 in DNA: TGTGCCAGCACGAATGAGGTAGGGCAGTTCTTC. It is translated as CASTNEVGQFF.

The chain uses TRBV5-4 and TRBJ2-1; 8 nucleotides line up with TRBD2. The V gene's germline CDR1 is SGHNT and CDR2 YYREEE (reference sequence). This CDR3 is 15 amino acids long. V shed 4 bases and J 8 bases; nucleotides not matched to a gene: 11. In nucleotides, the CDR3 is TGTGCCAGCAGCCTTGAGTCGGGGGGGATGTATGAGCAGTTCTTC. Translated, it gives CASSLESGGMYEQFF.

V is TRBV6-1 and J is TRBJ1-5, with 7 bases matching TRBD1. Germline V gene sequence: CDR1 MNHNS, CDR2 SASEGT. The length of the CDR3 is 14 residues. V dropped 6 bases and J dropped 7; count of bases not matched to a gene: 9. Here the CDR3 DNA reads TGTGCCAGCAGCCACGACAGGGTTGGGCAGCCCCAGCATTTT. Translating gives CASSHDRVGQPQHF.

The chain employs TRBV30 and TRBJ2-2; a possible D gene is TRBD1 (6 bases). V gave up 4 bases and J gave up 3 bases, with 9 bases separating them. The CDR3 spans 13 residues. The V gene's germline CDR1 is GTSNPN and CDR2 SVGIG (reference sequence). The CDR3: CAWTTGYTGELFF. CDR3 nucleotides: TGTGCCTGGACGACAGGTTACACCGGGGAGCTGTTTTTT.

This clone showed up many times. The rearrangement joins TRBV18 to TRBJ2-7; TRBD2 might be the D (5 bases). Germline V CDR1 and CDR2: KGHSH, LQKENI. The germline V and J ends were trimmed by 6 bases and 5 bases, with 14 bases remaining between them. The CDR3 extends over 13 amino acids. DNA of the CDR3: TGTGCCAGCTCGGACCGGAGGAACCACGAGCAGTACTTC. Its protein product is CASSDRRNHEQYF.

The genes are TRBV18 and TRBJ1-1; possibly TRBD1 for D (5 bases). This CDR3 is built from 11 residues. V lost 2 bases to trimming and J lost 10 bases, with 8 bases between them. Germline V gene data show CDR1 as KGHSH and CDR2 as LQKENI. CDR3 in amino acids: CASSPGQGAFF. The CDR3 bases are TGTGCCAGCTCACCAGGGCAGGGAGCTTTCTTT. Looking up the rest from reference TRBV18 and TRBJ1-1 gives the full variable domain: NAGVMQNPRHLVRRRGQEARLRCSPMKGHSHVYWYRQLPEEGLKFMVYLQKENIIDESGMPKERFSAEFPKEGPSILRIQQVVRGDSAAYFCASSPGQGAFFGQGTRLTVV.

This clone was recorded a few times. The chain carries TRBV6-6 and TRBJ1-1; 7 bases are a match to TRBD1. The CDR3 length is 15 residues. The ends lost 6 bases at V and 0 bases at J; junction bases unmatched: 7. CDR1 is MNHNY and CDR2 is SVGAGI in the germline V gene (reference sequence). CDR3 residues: CASSQTGTLNTEAFF. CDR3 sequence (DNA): TGTGCCAGCAGCCAGACAGGGACTCTGAACACTGAAGCTTTCTTT.

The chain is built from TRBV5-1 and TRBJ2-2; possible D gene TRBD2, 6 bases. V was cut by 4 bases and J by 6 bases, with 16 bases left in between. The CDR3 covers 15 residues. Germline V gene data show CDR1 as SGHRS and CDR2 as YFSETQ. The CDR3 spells CASSLLEGGAGELFF. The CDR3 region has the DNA TGCGCCAGCAGCCTTCTGGAGGGAGGCGCCGGGGAGCTGTTTTTT.

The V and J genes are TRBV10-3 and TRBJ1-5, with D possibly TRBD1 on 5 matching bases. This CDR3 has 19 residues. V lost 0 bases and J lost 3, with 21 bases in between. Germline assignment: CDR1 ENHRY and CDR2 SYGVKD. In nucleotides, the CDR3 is TGTGCCATCAGTGAGTCAGCCCCGGGGGGAGCGGGCAACAATCAGCCCCAGCATTTT. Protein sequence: CAISESAPGGAGNNQPQHF.

The CDR3 DNA reads TGTGCCAGCAGCTTAGCGGGGGGGCCATACAATGAGCAGTTCTTC. Protein sequence: CASSLAGGPYNEQFF. The chain has TRBV7-8 and TRBJ2-1; the D gene is possibly TRBD2 (7 bases). Germline assignment: CDR1 SGHVS and CDR2 FQNEAQ. CDR3 length: 15 amino acids. Trimming stripped 0 bases from V and 4 bases from J, with 10 bases between.